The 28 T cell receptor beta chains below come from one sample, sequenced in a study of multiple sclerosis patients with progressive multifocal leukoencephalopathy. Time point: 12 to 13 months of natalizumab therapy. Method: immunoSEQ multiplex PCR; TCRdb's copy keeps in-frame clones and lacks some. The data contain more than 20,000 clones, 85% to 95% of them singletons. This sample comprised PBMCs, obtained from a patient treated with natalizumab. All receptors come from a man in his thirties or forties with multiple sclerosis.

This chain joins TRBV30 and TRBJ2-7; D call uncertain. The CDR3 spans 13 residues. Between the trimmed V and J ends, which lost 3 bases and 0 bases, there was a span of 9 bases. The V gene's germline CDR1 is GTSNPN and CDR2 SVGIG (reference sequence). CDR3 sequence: CAWRVQSSYEQYV. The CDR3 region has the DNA TGTGCCTGGAGGGTACAGAGCTCCTACGAGCAGTACGTC.

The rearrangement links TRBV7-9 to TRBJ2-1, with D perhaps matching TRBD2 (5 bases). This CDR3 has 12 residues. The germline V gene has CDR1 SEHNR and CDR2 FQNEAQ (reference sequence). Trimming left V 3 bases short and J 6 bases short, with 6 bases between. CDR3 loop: CASSFEGNEQFF. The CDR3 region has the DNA TGTGCCAGCAGCTTTGAGGGCAATGAGCAGTTCTTC.

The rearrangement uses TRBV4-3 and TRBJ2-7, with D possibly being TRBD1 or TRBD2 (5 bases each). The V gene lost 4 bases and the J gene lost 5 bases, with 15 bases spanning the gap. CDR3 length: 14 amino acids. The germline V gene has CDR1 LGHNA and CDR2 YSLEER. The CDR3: CASSPRARDDEQYF. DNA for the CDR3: TGCGCCAGCAGCCCCCGGGCCAGGGACGACGAGCAGTACTTC.

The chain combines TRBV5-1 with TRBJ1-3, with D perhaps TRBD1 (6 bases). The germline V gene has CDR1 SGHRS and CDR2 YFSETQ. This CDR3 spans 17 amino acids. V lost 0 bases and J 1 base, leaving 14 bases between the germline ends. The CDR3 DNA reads TGCGCCAGCAGCTTGGTCAAGGACAGCTCATCTGGAAACACCATATATTTT. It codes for CASSLVKDSSSGNTIYF.

CDR3 loop: CATPTGGDCSYEQYF. The CDR3 coding sequence is TGTGCCACCCCAACAGGGGGTGACTGCTCCTACGAGCAGTACTTC. V is TRBV27 and J is TRBJ2-7, with 8 bases matching TRBD1. Trimming cost V 10 bases and J 0 bases; bases outside gene matches: 11. Germline loops: CDR1 MNHEY, CDR2 SMNVEV (reference sequence). This CDR3 is built from 15 residues.

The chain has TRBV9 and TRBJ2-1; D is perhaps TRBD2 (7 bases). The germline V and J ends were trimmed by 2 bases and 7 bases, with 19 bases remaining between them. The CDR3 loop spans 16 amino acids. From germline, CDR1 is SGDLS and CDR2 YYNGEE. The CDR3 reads CASSVVGLGGLNEQFF. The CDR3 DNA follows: TGTGCCAGCAGCGTTGTCGGGCTAGGGGGACTAAATGAGCAGTTCTTC.

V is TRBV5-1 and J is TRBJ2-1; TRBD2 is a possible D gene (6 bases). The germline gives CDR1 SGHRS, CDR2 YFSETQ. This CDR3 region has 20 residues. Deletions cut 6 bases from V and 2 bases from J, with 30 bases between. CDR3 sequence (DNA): TGCGCCAGCATCCCAGAGATCGGGAGACTATTTCAGCTGCCCTACAATGAGCAGTTCTTC. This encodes CASIPEIGRLFQLPYNEQFF.

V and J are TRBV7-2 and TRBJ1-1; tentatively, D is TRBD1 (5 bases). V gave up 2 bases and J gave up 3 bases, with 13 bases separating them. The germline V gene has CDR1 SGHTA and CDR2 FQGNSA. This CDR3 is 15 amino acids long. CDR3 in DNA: TGTGCCAGCAGCTTACTGGAGGCAGGGTACACTGAAGCTTTCTTT. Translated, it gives CASSLLEAGYTEAFF.

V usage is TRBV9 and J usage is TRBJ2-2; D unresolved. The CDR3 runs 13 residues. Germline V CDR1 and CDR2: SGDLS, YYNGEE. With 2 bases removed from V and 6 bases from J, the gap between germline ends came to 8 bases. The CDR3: CASSVDLAGELFF. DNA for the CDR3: TGTGCCAGCAGCGTCGATCTCGCCGGGGAGCTGTTTTTT.

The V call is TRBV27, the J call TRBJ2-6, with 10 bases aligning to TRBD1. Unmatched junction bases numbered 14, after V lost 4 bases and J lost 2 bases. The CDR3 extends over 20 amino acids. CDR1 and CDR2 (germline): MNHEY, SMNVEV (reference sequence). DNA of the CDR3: TGTGCCAGCAGTTCAATCGCCATCGGGACAGGGGCGGCTGGGGCCAACGTCCTGACTTTC. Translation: CASSSIAIGTGAAGANVLTF.

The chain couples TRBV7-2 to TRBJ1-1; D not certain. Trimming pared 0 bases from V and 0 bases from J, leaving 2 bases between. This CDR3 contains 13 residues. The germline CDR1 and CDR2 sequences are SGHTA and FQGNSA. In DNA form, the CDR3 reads TGTGCCAGCAGCTTAGCGCTGAACACTGAAGCTTTCTTT. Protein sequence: CASSLALNTEAFF.

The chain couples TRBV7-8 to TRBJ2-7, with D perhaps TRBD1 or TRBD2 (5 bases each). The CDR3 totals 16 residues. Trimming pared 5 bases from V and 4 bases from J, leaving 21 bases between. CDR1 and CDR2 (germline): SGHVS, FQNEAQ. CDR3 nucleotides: TGTGCCAGCAGCCAGGGCCAGGGACGGGGATTTTACGAGCAGTACTTC. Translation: CASSQGQGRGFYEQYF.

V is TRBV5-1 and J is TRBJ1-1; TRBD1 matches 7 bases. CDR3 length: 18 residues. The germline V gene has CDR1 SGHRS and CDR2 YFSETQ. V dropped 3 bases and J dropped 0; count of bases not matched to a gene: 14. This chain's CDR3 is CASSSGGTGATMNTEAFF. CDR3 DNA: TGCGCCAGCAGCTCCGGGGGCACAGGGGCGACTATGAACACTGAAGCTTTCTTT.

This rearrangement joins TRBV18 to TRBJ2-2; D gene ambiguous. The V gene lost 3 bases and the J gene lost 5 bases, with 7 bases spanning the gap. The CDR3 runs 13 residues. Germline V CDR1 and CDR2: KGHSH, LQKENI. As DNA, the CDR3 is TGTGCCAGCTCACCTTTAGGGACCGGGGAGCTGTTTTTT. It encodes CASSPLGTGELFF.

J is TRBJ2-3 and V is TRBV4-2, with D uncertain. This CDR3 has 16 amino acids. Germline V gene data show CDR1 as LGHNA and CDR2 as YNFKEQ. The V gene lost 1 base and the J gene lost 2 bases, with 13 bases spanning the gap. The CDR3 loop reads CASSQGGFLYTDTQYF. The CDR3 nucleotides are TGTGCCAGCAGCCAAGGCGGCTTCTTGTACACAGATACGCAGTATTTT.

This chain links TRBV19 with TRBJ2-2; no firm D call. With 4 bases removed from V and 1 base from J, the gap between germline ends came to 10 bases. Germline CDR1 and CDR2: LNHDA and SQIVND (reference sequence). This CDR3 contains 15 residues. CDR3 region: CASSSLDGNTGELFF. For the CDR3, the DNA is TGTGCCAGTAGTAGTCTTGACGGGAACACCGGGGAGCTGTTTTTT.

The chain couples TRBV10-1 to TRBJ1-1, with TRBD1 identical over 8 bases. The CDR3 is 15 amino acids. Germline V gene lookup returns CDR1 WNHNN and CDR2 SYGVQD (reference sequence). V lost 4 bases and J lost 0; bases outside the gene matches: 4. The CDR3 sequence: CASSAGTGLNTEAFF. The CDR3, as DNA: TGCGCCAGCAGTGCCGGGACAGGATTGAACACTGAAGCTTTCTTT.

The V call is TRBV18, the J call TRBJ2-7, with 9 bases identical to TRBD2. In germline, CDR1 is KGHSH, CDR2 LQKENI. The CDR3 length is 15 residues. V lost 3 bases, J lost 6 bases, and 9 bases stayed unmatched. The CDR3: CASSPEISGSSEQYF. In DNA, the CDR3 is TGTGCCAGCTCACCGGAGATTAGCGGGAGTTCCGAGCAGTACTTC.

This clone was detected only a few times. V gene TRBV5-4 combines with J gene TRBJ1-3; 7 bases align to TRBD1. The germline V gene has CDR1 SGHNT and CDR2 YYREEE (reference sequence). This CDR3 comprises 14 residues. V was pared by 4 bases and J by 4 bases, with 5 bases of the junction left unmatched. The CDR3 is CASSRGDSGNTIYF. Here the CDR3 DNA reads TGTGCCAGCAGCCGGGGGGACAGCGGAAACACCATATATTTT.

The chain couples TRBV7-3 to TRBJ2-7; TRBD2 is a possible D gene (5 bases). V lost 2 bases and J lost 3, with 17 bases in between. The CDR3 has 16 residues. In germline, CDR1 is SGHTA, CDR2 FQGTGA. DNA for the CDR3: TGTGCCAGCAGCTTACTCCCCTTGGACTGGAACTACGAGCAGTACGTC. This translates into CASSLLPLDWNYEQYV.

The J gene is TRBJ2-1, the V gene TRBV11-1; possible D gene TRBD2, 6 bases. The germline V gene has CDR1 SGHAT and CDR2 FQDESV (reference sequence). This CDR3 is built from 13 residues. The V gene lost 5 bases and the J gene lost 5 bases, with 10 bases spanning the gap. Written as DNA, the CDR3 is TGTGCCAGCAGCCTGGGACTTCACAATGAGCAGTTCTTC. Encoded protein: CASSLGLHNEQFF.

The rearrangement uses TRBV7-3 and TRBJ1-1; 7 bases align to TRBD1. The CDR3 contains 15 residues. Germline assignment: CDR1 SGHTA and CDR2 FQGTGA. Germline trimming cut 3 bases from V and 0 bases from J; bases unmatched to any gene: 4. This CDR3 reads CASSLTGNMNTEAFF. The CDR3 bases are TGTGCCAGCAGCTTGACAGGGAACATGAACACTGAAGCTTTCTTT.

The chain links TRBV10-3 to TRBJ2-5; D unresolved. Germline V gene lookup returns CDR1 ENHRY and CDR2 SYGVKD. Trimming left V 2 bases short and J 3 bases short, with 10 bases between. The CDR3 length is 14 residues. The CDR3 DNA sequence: TGTGCCATCAGTGAGCGGCCCTGGGAAGAGACCCAGTACTTC. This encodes CAISERPWEETQYF.

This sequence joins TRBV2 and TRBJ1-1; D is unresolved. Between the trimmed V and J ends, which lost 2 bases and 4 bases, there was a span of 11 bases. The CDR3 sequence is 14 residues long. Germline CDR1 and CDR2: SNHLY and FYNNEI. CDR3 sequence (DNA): TGTGCCAGCAGTGAATCGGGGAGATCCACTGAAGCTTTCTTT. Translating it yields CASSESGRSTEAFF. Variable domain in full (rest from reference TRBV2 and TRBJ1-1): EPEVTQTPSHQVTQMGQEVILRCVPISNHLYFYWYRQILGQKVEFLVSFYNNEISEKSEIFDDQFSVERPDGSNFTLKIRSTKLEDSAMYFCASSESGRSTEAFFGQGTRLTVV.

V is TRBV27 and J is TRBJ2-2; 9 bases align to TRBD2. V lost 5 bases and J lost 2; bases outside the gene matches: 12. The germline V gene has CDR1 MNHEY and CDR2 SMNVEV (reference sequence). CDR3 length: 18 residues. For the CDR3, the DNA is TGTGCCAGCAGTCCCCTGATGGCGGGAGGGCCTAACACCGGGGAGCTGTTTTTT. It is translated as CASSPLMAGGPNTGELFF.

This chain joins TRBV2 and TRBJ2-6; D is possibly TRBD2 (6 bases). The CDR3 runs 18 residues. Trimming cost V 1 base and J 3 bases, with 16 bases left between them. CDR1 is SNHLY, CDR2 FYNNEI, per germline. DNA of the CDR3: TGTGCCAGCAGTGAAGAAGGAGGGTTGACGTTTGGGGCCAACGTCCTGACTTTC. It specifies CASSEEGGLTFGANVLTF.

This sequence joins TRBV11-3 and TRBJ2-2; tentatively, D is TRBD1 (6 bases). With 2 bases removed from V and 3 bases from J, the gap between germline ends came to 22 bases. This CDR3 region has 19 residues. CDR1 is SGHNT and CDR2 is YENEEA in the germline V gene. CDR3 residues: CASSLWVLGRAGDTGELFF. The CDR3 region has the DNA TGTGCCAGCAGCTTATGGGTCCTGGGTAGGGCAGGGGACACCGGGGAGCTGTTTTTT.

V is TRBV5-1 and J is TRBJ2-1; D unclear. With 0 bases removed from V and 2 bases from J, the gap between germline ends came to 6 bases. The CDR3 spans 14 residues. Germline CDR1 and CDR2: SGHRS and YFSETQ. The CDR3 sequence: CASSLVAAYNEQFF. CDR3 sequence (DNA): TGCGCCAGCAGCTTGGTTGCGGCCTACAATGAGCAGTTCTTC.